This T cell receptor beta chain was observed in a study of shared clonotypes between healthy human individuals (dated by TCRdb to about 2020). Regarding the study in general: The cohort comprised two women and a few men aged 18 to 49 years. Leukapheresis yielded between about 0.94 and 8.9 billion PBMCs per donor. Different laboratories and diverse techniques were used to prepare libraries and sequence TCR repertoires, to increase sequencing depth and limit assay-specific biases. For each donor, CD4 naive and CD4 memory were each given three plates, CD8 naive was given two plates, and CD8 memory was given one plate. The study deeply sequenced blood TCR repertoires of about 5 healthy adults to estimate repertoire size and the extent of clonotype sharing between individuals.

TCR CDR3 regions were amplified from genomic DNA by multiplex PCR using the deep immunoSEQ assay. For each cell subset, the extracted genomic DNA was distributed evenly across all wells of several immunoSEQ 96-well plates, and each plate served as one replicate. For sorted subsets, each replicate PCR was loaded with roughly 200 ng genomic DNA, equivalent to about 30,000 T cell genomes. The purified libraries were quantified using a Qubit 3.0 fluorometer, sized with a Bioanalyzer 2100, and then quantified again using the KAPA Library Quantification kit. Every immunoSEQ 96-well plate was sequenced on a dedicated single-read 150-cycle Illumina NextSeq 550 flow cell. Per the original workflow: The immunoSEQ output contained only junctional sequences without quality scores, so filtering could not match that applied to full-length reads. To assign V/J genes and CDR3, sequences were annotated against IMGT germline references using PyIR, a Python wrapper for IgBLAST v1.9. Reads with weak V/J assignments (E-value above 1e-6), missing CDR3, stop codons, out-of-frame junctions, or ambiguous translated residues were removed. V3J clonotypes were defined by identical inferred V gene, J gene, and CDR3 amino acid sequence. The percentage overlap between two repertoires was calculated by dividing the number of shared unique clonotypes by the size of the smaller repertoire. Three approaches were used to assess repertoire richness: RTK rarefaction, the Chao1 estimator, and Recon v2.1 estimates of unobserved clonotypes. For all TCRbeta clonotypes obtained by the gDNA method from a handful of donors, generation probabilities were computed with OLGA. TCRdb limited this immuneACCESS table to in-frame rearrangements with V and J called. A share of clones is missing; checked studies link under half to unresolved V genes, and the rest is unexplained. V and J calls and clone size follow that table, whereas D and trimming were derived from the DNA. The sample contains approximately 350,000 clones, about 74% of them found a single time. Approximately 10% of the sample is held by the ten biggest clonotypes.

Measured from the cysteine to the phenylalanine, the CDR3 is 14 residues long. Only the CDR3 part of the read is kept: 42 bases, read in frame from the first base. The junction shows trimming of 5 bases on V and 2 bases on J, and the gene matches do not reach 6 bases of it. Reading the germline V gene gives CDR1 MNHNS and CDR2 SASEGT. Overall study results and their limits: Across a handful of donors, about 5% of naive CD4, approximately 3.5% of naive CD8, approximately 2.5% of memory CD4, and about 0.4% of memory CD8 clonotypes were shared. Rarefaction of sorted-subset datasets indicated incomplete sequencing despite the large sequencing depth. Sampling was restricted to blood, and TCR repertoires in tissue are likely to differ from TCR repertoires in blood. Based on pairwise subsampling, the degree of clonotype sharing among donors was expected to be affected by sequencing depth. Estimated clonotype richness was generally larger for naive than for memory subsets. Compared with non-shared clonotypes, clonotypes shared by all four sorted-subset donors had higher generation probabilities. The small number of donors limited the genetic and exposure-history diversity represented.

Remarks on this clone: Its antigen has not been determined. It has no much larger one-base neighbor in the sample; base qualities were not kept.

The donors were healthy, HIV-negative adults with no recently reported acute infections or vaccinations. Every donor was a Caucasian adult residing in Nashville, Tennessee, USA. CD4+ T cells were enriched through magnetic negative selection, after which naive cells were positively selected on CD45RA and the remaining negative fraction served as the memory subset. Blood was collected by leukapheresis, and PBMCs were isolated by Ficoll-Histopaque density gradient centrifugation and then cryopreserved in liquid nitrogen vapor phase. Purity and quantity of every magnetically sorted T cell population were checked by analytical flow cytometry. Each sorted fraction had its genomic DNA isolated and then quantified by UV absorbance on a Nanodrop 2000c.

The sequence is built from TRBV6-1 and TRBJ2-7, and TRBD1 matches 7 of the central bases. The sample taken for sequencing was memory CD4+ T cells sorted from blood. What this sample's cell subset or site label stands for: CD45RA-negative fraction. The origin of this receptor is a man under 40 in good health. The nucleotides are TGTGCCAGCAGTCTAGCTGGGACAGCCTACGAGCAGTACTTC. It translates as CASSLAGTAYEQYF.